This T cell receptor beta chain comes out of a study of shared clonotypes between healthy human individuals. Using immunoSEQ multiplex PCR, the repertoire was profiled, and TCRdb retains in-frame clones only, with some absent. The table includes about 1.9 million clones, over 85% detected once. In regard to this clone: The identical CDR3 is also encoded by other nucleotide sequences in the sample.

Naive-designated CD8 cells lacked CD45RO, were positively enriched for CCR7, and omitted terminally differentiated effector memory CD45RA+ cells. Germline V lookup: CDR1 SGDLS, CDR2 YYNGEE. V shed 2 bases, J shed 6 bases, and the junction held 4 bases outside the gene matches. CDR3 length: 13 residues. This sequence was found in a man aged 18 to 35 in good health. Some clones in this sample may be carry-over from other donors' samples. The sample consisted of naive CD8+ T cells from PBMCs. The rearrangement joins TRBV9 to TRBJ2-7; TRBD1 matches at 8 bases. CDR3 DNA: TGTGCCAGCAGCGTTGGACAGGGCTCCGAGCAGTACTTC. Translated: CASSVGQGSEQYF.